This record covers a single T cell receptor beta chain. The data are from a study of cytomegalovirus exposure and HLA in healthy donors. 60 Vbeta and 13 Jbeta primers were used in PCR. Sequenced by immunoSEQ multiplex PCR; TCRdb stores in-frame clones only, minus some. The table records 150,000 to 190,000 clones, around 79% of them present only once. The germline V gene has CDR1 SGHNT and CDR2 YYREEE (reference sequence). The CDR3 loop spans 16 amino acids. Trimming removed 0 bases from V and 4 bases from J; junction bases left unmatched: 4. The rearrangement uses TRBV5-4 and TRBJ2-1; 10 positions match TRBD2. Sequencing was performed on PBMCs. The receptor comes from a man between 18 and 29 years old in good health and CMV-seronegative. As DNA, the CDR3 is TGTGCCAGCAGCTTGGCCGGAGCGGGGGGGTACAATGAGCAGTTCTTC. As protein: CASSLAGAGGYNEQFF.